One TCR beta chain is described in this entry. The assay was immunoSEQ multiplex PCR, and TCRdb's table has in-frame clones only and misses some. The sample records 200,000 to 300,000 clones, around nine tenths being singletons. The CDR3 spans 13 residues. V shed 6 bases and J shed 9 bases, with 15 bases lying between them. Germline V gives CDR1 MDHEN, CDR2 SYDVKM. Treatment in this sample: some 20 received Ad26.COV2.S at low or high dose, single or two shots; roughly 5 received placebo; per-sample allocation not given. Sampling occurred on day 63 after the first vaccine or placebo injection. The sample came from a Boston adult aged 18-55 years. The shot given was an Ad26 vector that makes Wuhan-strain SARS-CoV-2 spike. The data are from a study of Ad26.COV2.S vaccination and SARS-CoV-2 variants.

The receptor was isolated from a person between 18 and 60 years old who received the Ad26.COV2.S COVID-19 vaccine or a placebo. The chain employs TRBV28 and TRBJ2-1; D might be TRBD1 (5 bases). Here the sequenced sample was peripheral blood, taken in a trial of Ad26.COV2.S vaccine versus placebo. The CDR3 nucleotides are TGTGCCAGCAGGACACAGGTGCCGGGTGAGCAGTTCTTC. Its protein product is CASRTQVPGEQFF.